The 15 T cell receptor beta chains reported below all come from one sample, sequenced in a study of cytomegalovirus exposure and HLA in healthy donors. 13 Jbeta primers and 60 Vbeta primers were used for the PCR. This table comes from immunoSEQ multiplex PCR, and its TCRdb copy is limited to in-frame clones, with some not included. The data show 100,000 to 150,000 clones, roughly four fifths seen once. The sample taken for sequencing was PBMCs. The receptors stem from an older woman in good health and CMV-seronegative.

This clone came up a few times. The chain has TRBV4-1 and TRBJ1-4; a weak D match, TRBD1 (5 bases). V lost 0 bases, J lost 10 bases, and 15 bases lay in between. In germline, CDR1 is MGHRA, CDR2 YSYEKL. The CDR3 is 15 residues long. The CDR3 DNA reads TGCGCCAGCAGCCAAGATACGGGGGTTAACGGAAAACTGTTTTTT. It specifies CASSQDTGVNGKLFF.

The V gene is TRBV6-5, the J gene TRBJ2-5; 9 nucleotides agree with TRBD1. The CDR3 totals 15 residues. CDR1 and CDR2 (germline): MNHEY, SVGAGI. Trimming cost V 6 bases and J 5 bases; bases outside gene matches: 10. Here the CDR3 DNA reads TGTGCCAGCAGGGCCGGGACAGGGCTCCAGGAGACCCAGTACTTC. Translation gives CASRAGTGLQETQYF.

This clone has only a few counts. The V gene is TRBV19, the J gene TRBJ2-5, with D possibly matching TRBD1 (6 bases). The CDR3 sequence is 13 residues long. Germline loops: CDR1 LNHDA, CDR2 SQIVND (reference sequence). Trimming left V 10 bases short and J 6 bases short, with 18 bases between. The CDR3 DNA reads TGTGCCACCAAGTCCCAGGGGTTACAGACCCAGTACTTC. Translating it yields CATKSQGLQTQYF.

The chain uses TRBV6-1 and TRBJ2-7, with D uncertain. Germline lookup yields CDR1 MNHNS and CDR2 SASEGT. V lost 5 bases and J 3 bases, leaving 11 bases between the germline ends. The CDR3 totals 13 residues. The CDR3 protein is CASSLVLSYEQYF. The CDR3 region has the DNA TGTGCCAGCAGTCTAGTTTTGAGCTACGAGCAGTACTTC.

The rearrangement uses TRBV5-6 and TRBJ2-7, with D tentatively TRBD1 (7 bases). Germline V gene lookup returns CDR1 SGHDT and CDR2 YYEEEE. The CDR3 totals 16 residues. Trimming removed 4 bases at V and 3 bases at J, with 20 bases between. The CDR3 region is CASSVRGTAKRYEQYF. CDR3 nucleotide sequence: TGTGCCAGCAGCGTACGCGGGACAGCCAAGCGCTACGAGCAGTACTTC.

The gene calls are TRBV30 and TRBJ1-5; D perhaps matches TRBD1 (5 bases). The CDR3 length is 13 residues. Trimming took off 3 bases at V and 2 bases at J, with 8 bases between the two ends. Germline V gives CDR1 GTSNPN, CDR2 SVGIG (reference sequence). This CDR3 reads CAWRKTGNQPQHF. CDR3 in DNA: TGTGCCTGGAGGAAGACAGGCAATCAGCCCCAGCATTTT.

The CDR3: CASSANGLAYEQYF. CDR3 coding DNA: TGTGCCAGCAGTGCGAATGGACTAGCCTACGAGCAGTACTTC. The chain has TRBV2 and TRBJ2-7; 7 bases map to TRBD2. This CDR3 comprises 14 residues. V was pared by 4 bases and J by 2 bases, with 5 bases of the junction left unmatched. Per the germline V gene, CDR1 is SNHLY and CDR2 is FYNNEI.

V and J are TRBV28 and TRBJ1-5; 7 nucleotides line up with TRBD1. This CDR3 has 15 amino acids. The germline gives CDR1 MDHEN, CDR2 SYDVKM. Germline trimming cut 5 bases from V and 2 bases from J; bases unmatched to any gene: 6. CDR3 nucleotide sequence: TGTGCCAGCAGTCCCTACAGGGGTCGCAATCAGCCCCAGCATTTT. Its translation is CASSPYRGRNQPQHF.

A single count supports this clone. J is TRBJ2-2 and V is TRBV28; TRBD2 matches 9 bases. With V trimmed by 5 bases and J by 3 bases, 10 bases remained unmatched. Germline CDR1 and CDR2: MDHEN and SYDVKM. The CDR3 contains 17 residues. This CDR3 reads CASSPVAGTSYTGELFF. The DNA of the CDR3 is TGTGCCAGCAGTCCAGTGGCCGGGACTAGCTACACCGGGGAGCTGTTTTTT.

This chain uses TRBV2 with TRBJ2-7, with 7 positions matching TRBD1. Germline CDR1 SNHLY, CDR2 FYNNEI. After removal of 6 bases from V and 2 bases from J, the junction contained 13 bases not matched to a gene. There are 16 residues in the CDR3. The DNA for the CDR3 is TGTGCCAGCAGGCGCCCGGGACAGCGAAACACCTACGAGCAGTACTTC. Its protein is CASRRPGQRNTYEQYF.

The rearrangement joins TRBV9 to TRBJ2-5; tentatively, D is TRBD2 (5 bases). CDR3 size: 15 residues. The germline gives CDR1 SGDLS, CDR2 YYNGEE. V lost 0 bases, J lost 1 base, and 10 bases lay in between. The CDR3 protein is CASSVGGVLQETQYF. The DNA for the CDR3 is TGTGCCAGCAGCGTAGGGGGAGTACTCCAAGAGACCCAGTACTTC.

The V and J genes are TRBV10-2 and TRBJ2-3, with D maybe TRBD2 (6 bases). Trimming removed 0 bases at V and 5 bases at J, with 12 bases between. The CDR3 totals 15 residues. CDR1 and CDR2 (germline): WSHSY, SAAADI. CDR3 residues: CASSESTGVVDTQYF. DNA for the CDR3: TGCGCCAGCAGTGAGTCAACGGGAGTGGTAGATACGCAGTATTTT.

The genes are TRBV29-1 and TRBJ1-2, with TRBD1 matching 7 bases. CDR3 length equals 13 residues. With V trimmed by 8 bases and J by 6 bases, 12 bases remained unmatched. Germline V gene lookup returns CDR1 SQVTM and CDR2 ANQGSEA. CDR3: CSSSAGTANGYTF. The CDR3 nucleotides read TGCAGCTCATCTGCCGGGACAGCGAATGGCTACACCTTC. Based on the CDR3 plus reference TRBV29-1 and TRBJ1-2, the full variable domain is SAVISQKPSRDICQRGTSLTIQCQVDSQVTMMFWYRQQPGQSLTLIATANQGSEATYESGFVIDKFPISRPNLTFSTLTVSNMSPEDSSIYLCSSSAGTANGYTFGSGTRLTVV.

The table lists this clone with a count of one. The J gene is TRBJ2-1, the V gene TRBV13; 9 nucleotides agree with TRBD2. Looked up from germline, CDR1 is PRHDT and CDR2 is FYEKMQ (reference sequence). CDR3 length: 15 amino acids. With 2 bases clipped from V and 6 bases from J, the junction kept 5 bases outside the gene matches. The CDR3 sequence: CASSLRTSATNEQFF. DNA for the CDR3: TGTGCCAGCAGCTTACGGACTAGCGCTACCAATGAGCAGTTCTTC.

The V and J genes are TRBV19 and TRBJ2-7, with D unclear. CDR1 is LNHDA, CDR2 SQIVND, per germline (reference sequence). CDR3 length: 16 residues. Trimming removed 3 bases at V and 0 bases at J, with 15 bases between. Here the CDR3 reads CASSIESHRSSYEQYF. The CDR3, as DNA: TGTGCCAGTAGTATTGAGTCCCATCGGAGCTCCTACGAGCAGTACTTC.